The clone carrying this T cell receptor (beta chain) was detected only a few times. Its antigen is unknown. One junction end disagrees with the germline gene, perhaps due to a read error. TCRdb itself ran the reads through MiXCR, one entry per CDR3 protein. The sample includes about 490,000 distinct CDR3 sequences, more than 25% seen only once; the top ten take 13%. The source of the sample is a study of T cell repertoires in cytomegalovirus infection. Study-wide background: An indication of both CMV infection and matching HLA type came from public TCR beta signatures. Study outcomes and limitations: Clonotype analysis showed dominance of the ex vivo response by HLA-C-restricted CMV-specific TCR beta clonotypes. The study identified carriers of CMV plus the relevant HLA from cumulative public TCR beta family frequency.

The sequenced sample consisted of PBMCs. This TCR came from a human donor in good health (CMV status not recorded). Some clones in this sample may be carry-over from other donors' samples.

CDR3 in DNA: TGTGCTAGCAGCGCTAGCGGAGGGGCCGGGGAGCTGTTTTTT. Translated: CASSASGGAGELFF. This chain connects TRBV7-6 to TRBJ2-2; the match to TRBD2 covers 7 bases. The germline CDR1 and CDR2 sequences are SGHVS and FNYEAQ. The CDR3 spans 14 residues.